This TCR beta chain was profiled in a study of blood T cell repertoires in COVID-19. Overall study: The United States, Italy and Spain were the sources of the acute and convalescent COVID-19 samples.

In the original analysis: The assay estimated nucleated cells by amplifying reference gene primers. Assay: immunoSEQ multiplex PCR; the TCRdb copy retains only in-frame clones and omits some. V, J and clone size derive from that table, while D and trimming were established from the DNA sequence. The sample carries about 250,000 clones, approximately 90% recorded once. V lost 6 bases and J lost 2; bases outside the gene matches: 4. The CDR3 spans 14 residues. Germline lookup yields CDR1 MNHEY and CDR2 SMNVEV (reference sequence). Enrollment of patients from Seattle took place during active infection, with longitudinal follow-up.

The sequence was collected from a woman in her 30s with COVID-19, enrolled during active disease. This chain uses TRBV27 with TRBJ1-2, with 9 bases that match TRBD1. Sequencing used peripheral blood. Here the CDR3 reads CASSRTGGNYGYTF. The DNA for the CDR3 is TGTGCCAGCAGCAGAACAGGGGGCAACTATGGCTACACCTTC.